Each of the 9 T cell receptor beta chains below was sequenced from the same sample in a study of blood T cell repertoires in COVID-19. The table came from immunoSEQ multiplex PCR; TCRdb's copy has only in-frame clones and leaves some out. This table holds a few hundred thousand clones, approximately 86% found once. The source material was peripheral blood. Every receptor here comes from a woman in her 70s with active or convalescent COVID-19.

For the CDR3, the DNA is TGTGCCAGCAGACGACGAGACGGGGGATGGGAAAAACTGTTTTTT. Its protein is CASRRRDGGWEKLFF. J is TRBJ1-4 and V is TRBV6-5; tentative D call: TRBD1 (5 bases). The CDR3 runs 15 residues. CDR1 is MNHEY, CDR2 SVGAGI, per germline. V gave up 6 bases and J gave up 8 bases, with 19 bases separating them.

This clone was found once. The chain is built from TRBV3-1 (or the pseudogene TRBV3-2) and TRBJ2-5, with a tentative D call TRBD1 (7 bases). Trimming cost V 0 bases and J 4 bases, with 15 bases left between them. There are 16 residues in the CDR3. Germline V gene data show CDR1 as LGHDT and CDR2 as YNNKEL (reference sequence). CDR3 DNA sequence: TGTGCCAGCAGCCAAGACCGCCAGGGGGGTGGAGAGACCCAGTACTTC. Translation: CASSQDRQGGGETQYF.

CDR3 in amino acids: CATSMRESVYGYTF. The CDR3 coding sequence is TGTGCCACCAGTATGAGGGAAAGCGTTTATGGCTACACCTTC. The chain employs TRBV24-1 and TRBJ1-2; unclear D gene. Germline CDR1 KGHDR, CDR2 SFDVKD. This CDR3 comprises 14 residues. V lost 6 bases, J lost 5 bases, and 15 bases lay in between.

This clone was counted a single time. The CDR3 spells CASSLVRSDTLGYTF. CDR3 nucleotides: TGTGCCAGCAGCTTAGTACGGTCAGACACACTTGGCTACACCTTC. The chain couples TRBV7-2 to TRBJ1-2; D remains unclear. Per germline, CDR1 SGHTA and CDR2 FQGNSA. V was cut by 1 base and J by 7 bases, with 16 bases left in between. The CDR3 has 15 amino acids. The full variable domain, rest sourced from reference TRBV7-2 and TRBJ1-2, is GAGVSQSPSNKVTEKGKDVELRCDPISGHTALYWYRQSLGQGLEFLIYFQGNSAPDKSGLPSDRFSAERTGGSVSTLTIQRTQQEDSAVYLCASSLVRSDTLGYTFGSGTRLTVV.

The chain has TRBV5-5 and TRBJ2-3; 7 bases are shared with TRBD1. V was pared by 4 bases and J by 0 bases, with 5 bases of the junction left unmatched. In germline, CDR1 is SGHKS, CDR2 YYEKEE (reference sequence). The CDR3 spans 15 residues. Here the CDR3 reads CASSAGTVSTDTQYF. The CDR3, as DNA: TGTGCCAGCAGCGCCGGGACAGTTAGCACAGATACGCAGTATTTT.

Only one count was recorded for this clone. The rearrangement joins TRBV5-4 to TRBJ1-4, with 10 bases matching TRBD1. CDR3 length: 15 amino acids. The germline V gene encodes CDR1 SGHNT and CDR2 YYREEE (reference sequence). Trimming removed 7 bases from V and 6 bases from J; junction bases left unmatched: 9. The CDR3 region has the DNA TGTGCCAGCGGATCGACAGGGGGCAGGGATGAAAAACTGTTTTTT. Translation gives CASGSTGGRDEKLFF.

The genes are TRBV5-3 and TRBJ2-7, with 7 bases matching TRBD1. TRBV5-3 is known as an ORF, though its function is uncertain. This CDR3 comprises 14 residues. V trimming: 4 bases; J trimming: 4 bases; junction bases outside the gene matches: 8. The CDR3 DNA follows: TGTGCCAGAAGCCCGGGACAGATATTTTACGAGCAGTACTTC. The encoded protein is CARSPGQIFYEQYF.

V is TRBV9 and J is TRBJ2-7; perhaps TRBD2 as D (5 bases). Germline V CDR1 and CDR2: SGDLS, YYNGEE. The CDR3 is 14 amino acids. The germline V and J ends were trimmed by 0 bases and 0 bases, with 7 bases remaining between them. For the CDR3, the DNA is TGTGCCAGCAGCGTAGGGGGAGACTCCTACGAGCAGTACTTC. Encoded protein: CASSVGGDSYEQYF.

This sequence joins TRBV14 and TRBJ1-2; D is perhaps TRBD1 (5 bases). The CDR3 is 18 amino acids. The germline V gene encodes CDR1 SGHDN and CDR2 FVKESK. V dropped 4 bases and J dropped 5 bases, with 26 bases sitting between them. The CDR3 sequence is CASSPLRSNPGPGYGYTF. Written as DNA, the CDR3 is TGTGCCAGCAGCCCCTTAAGGTCAAACCCCGGGCCAGGGTATGGCTACACCTTC.